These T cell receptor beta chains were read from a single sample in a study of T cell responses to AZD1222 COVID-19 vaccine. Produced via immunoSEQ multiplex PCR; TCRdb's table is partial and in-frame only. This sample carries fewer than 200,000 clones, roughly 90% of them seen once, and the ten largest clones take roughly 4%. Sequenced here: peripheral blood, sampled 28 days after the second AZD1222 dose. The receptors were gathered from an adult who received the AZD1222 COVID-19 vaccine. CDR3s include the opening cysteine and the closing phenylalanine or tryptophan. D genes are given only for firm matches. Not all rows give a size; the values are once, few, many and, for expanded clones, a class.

CASSKQGGGGVLDTQYF | TGCGCCAGCAGCAAGCAGGGAGGCGGGGGTGTCCTCGATACGCAGTATTTT | TRBJ2-3 | NA | TRBD2 | TRBV5-1
CAWKQGNTEAFF | TGTGCCTGGAAACAGGGTAACACTGAAGCTTTCTTT | TRBJ1-1 | NA | NA | TRBV30
CASSLSPIWETQYF | TGTGCCAGCAGCTTATCGCCGATTTGGGAGACCCAGTACTTC | TRBJ2-5 | NA | NA | TRBV7-8
CASSQDNADTQYF | TGTGCCAGCAGCCAAGATAACGCAGATACGCAGTATTTT | TRBJ2-3 | NA | NA | TRBV14
CASSYEGEKSSPLHF | TGTGCCAGCAGTTATGAGGGGGAGAAGAGTTCACCCCTCCACTTT | TRBJ1-6 | NA | NA | TRBV6-5
CASRRTSGGANEQFF | TGTGCCAGCAGACGTACTAGCGGGGGGGCGAATGAGCAGTTCTTC | TRBJ2-1 | NA | TRBD2 | TRBV7-2
CASSPGLAGNEQYF | TGTGCCAGCAGTCCGGGACTAGCGGGGAACGAGCAGTACTTC | TRBJ2-7 | NA | TRBD2 | TRBV6-2/TRBV6-3
CAAQGYNEQFF | TGTGCCGCTCAGGGGTACAATGAGCAGTTCTTC | TRBJ2-1 | NA | NA | TRBV10-3
CASSIGVAGNEQFF | TGTGCCAGTAGTATAGGTGTGGCTGGCAATGAGCAGTTCTTC | TRBJ2-1 | few | NA | TRBV19
CASSIGGVLNTEAFF | TGTGCCAGTAGTATAGGCGGGGTTCTGAACACTGAAGCTTTCTTT | TRBJ1-1 | NA | NA | TRBV19
CASSSRNTEAFF | TGTGCCAGCAGTTCCCGGAACACTGAAGCTTTCTTT | TRBJ1-1 | once | NA | TRBV6-2/TRBV6-3
CASSSLGVSSGNTIYF | TGTGCCAGCAGCTCCCTCGGAGTCAGCTCTGGAAACACCATATATTTT | TRBJ1-3 | NA | NA | TRBV7-2
CASSPRTANNSPLHF | TGCGCCAGCAGCCCCCGGACAGCGAATAATTCACCCCTCCACTTT | TRBJ1-6 | NA | NA | TRBV5-1
CASSFVSDTEAFF | TGTGCCAGCAGCTTCGTTAGCGACACTGAAGCTTTCTTT | TRBJ1-1 | NA | NA | TRBV11-1
CSVESGGLETQYF | TGCAGCGTTGAATCAGGGGGTTTAGAGACCCAGTACTTC | TRBJ2-5 | NA | TRBD1 | TRBV29-1
CASSVGGSSYEQYF | TGTGCCAGCAGCGTAGGGGGTTCTTCCTACGAGCAGTACTTC | TRBJ2-7 | NA | NA | TRBV9
CASVLMGEGEQFF | TGTGCCAGCGTTTTAATGGGGGAAGGTGAGCAGTTCTTC | TRBJ2-1 | NA | NA | TRBV12-3/TRBV12-4
CASSLGGSYEQYF | TGTGCCAGCAGCTTAGGAGGGTCCTACGAGCAGTACTTC | TRBJ2-7 | NA | NA | TRBV11-2
CAISESLTSGTDTQYF | TGTGCCATCAGTGAGTCTCTTACTAGCGGCACAGATACGCAGTATTTT | TRBJ2-3 | few | TRBD2 | TRBV10-3
CASSRAGEETQYF | TGCGCCAGCAGCCGTGCAGGGGAGGAGACCCAGTACTTC | TRBJ2-5 | NA | NA | TRBV4-1
CASSLWGIGYEQYF | TGTGCCAGCAGTTTATGGGGGATCGGCTACGAGCAGTACTTC | TRBJ2-7 | NA | NA | TRBV28
CASSTRTGGNTYNSPLHF | TGCGCCAGCAGCACTCGGACAGGGGGGAATACCTATAATTCACCCCTCCACTTT | TRBJ1-6 | NA | TRBD1 | TRBV5-1
CASSLAGQFVGHEQFF | TGCGCCAGCAGCTTGGCCGGGCAGTTCGTCGGACATGAGCAGTTCTTC | TRBJ2-1 | NA | NA | TRBV5-1
CASRAGGAGYGYTF | TGTGCCAGCAGGGCCGGAGGGGCCGGATATGGCTACACCTTC | TRBJ1-2 | NA | NA | TRBV5-4
CASSAGGQFIGYTF | TGTGCCAGCAGCGCAGGGGGGCAGTTCATTGGCTACACCTTC | TRBJ1-2 | NA | TRBD1 | TRBV9
CASRKVGETQYF | TGTGCCAGCAGAAAGGTGGGAGAGACCCAGTACTTC | TRBJ2-5 | NA | NA | TRBV12-3/TRBV12-4